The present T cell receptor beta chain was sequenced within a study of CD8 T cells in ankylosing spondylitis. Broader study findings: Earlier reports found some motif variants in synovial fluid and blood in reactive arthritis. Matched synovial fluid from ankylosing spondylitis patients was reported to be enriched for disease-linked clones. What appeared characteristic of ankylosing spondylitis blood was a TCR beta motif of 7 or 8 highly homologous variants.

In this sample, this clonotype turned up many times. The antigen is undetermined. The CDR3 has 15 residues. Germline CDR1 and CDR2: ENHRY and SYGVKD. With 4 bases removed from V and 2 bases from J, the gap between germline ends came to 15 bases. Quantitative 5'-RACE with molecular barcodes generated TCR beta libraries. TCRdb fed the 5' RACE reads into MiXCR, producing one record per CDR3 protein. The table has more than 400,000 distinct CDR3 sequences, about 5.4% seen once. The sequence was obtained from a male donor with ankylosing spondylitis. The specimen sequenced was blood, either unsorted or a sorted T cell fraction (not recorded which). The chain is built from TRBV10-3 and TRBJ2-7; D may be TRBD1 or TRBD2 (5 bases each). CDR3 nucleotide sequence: TGTGCCATCAGTGCGGGGCAGGTCGGAGCCTACGAGCAGTACTTC. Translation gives CAISAGQVGAYEQYF.